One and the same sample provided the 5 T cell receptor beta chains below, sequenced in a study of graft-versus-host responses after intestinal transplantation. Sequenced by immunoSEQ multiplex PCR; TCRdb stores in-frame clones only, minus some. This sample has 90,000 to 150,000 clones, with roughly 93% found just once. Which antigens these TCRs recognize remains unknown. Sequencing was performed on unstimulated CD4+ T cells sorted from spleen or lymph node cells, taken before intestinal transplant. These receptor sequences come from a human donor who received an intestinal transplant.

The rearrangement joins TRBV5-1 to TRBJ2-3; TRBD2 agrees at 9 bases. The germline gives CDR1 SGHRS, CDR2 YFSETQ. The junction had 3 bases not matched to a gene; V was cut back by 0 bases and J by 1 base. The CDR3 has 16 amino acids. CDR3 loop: CASSLAPSGGTDTQYF. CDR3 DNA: TGCGCCAGCAGCTTGGCACCTAGCGGGGGCACAGATACGCAGTATTTT.

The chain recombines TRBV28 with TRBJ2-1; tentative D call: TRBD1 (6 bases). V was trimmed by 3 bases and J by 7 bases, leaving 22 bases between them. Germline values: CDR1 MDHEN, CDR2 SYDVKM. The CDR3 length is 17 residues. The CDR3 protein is CASSLVQGYDLWNEQFF. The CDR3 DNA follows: TGTGCCAGCAGTTTGGTTCAGGGGTATGATCTGTGGAATGAGCAGTTCTTC.

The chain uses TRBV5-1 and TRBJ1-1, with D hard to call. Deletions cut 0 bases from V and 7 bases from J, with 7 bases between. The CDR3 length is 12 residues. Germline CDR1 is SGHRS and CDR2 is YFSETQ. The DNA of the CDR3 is TGCGCCAGCAGCTTGGGAACAAGTGAAGCTTTCTTT. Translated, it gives CASSLGTSEAFF.

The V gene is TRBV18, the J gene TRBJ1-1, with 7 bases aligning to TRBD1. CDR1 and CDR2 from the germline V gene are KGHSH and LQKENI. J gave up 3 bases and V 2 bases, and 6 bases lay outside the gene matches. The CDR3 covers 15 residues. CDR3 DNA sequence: TGTGCCAGCTCACCAGGGACAGTCAGGGACACTGAAGCTTTCTTT. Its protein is CASSPGTVRDTEAFF. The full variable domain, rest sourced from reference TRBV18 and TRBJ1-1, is NAGVMQNPRHLVRRRGQEARLRCSPMKGHSHVYWYRQLPEEGLKFMVYLQKENIIDESGMPKERFSAEFPKEGPSILRIQQVVRGDSAAYFCASSPGTVRDTEAFFGQGTRLTVV.

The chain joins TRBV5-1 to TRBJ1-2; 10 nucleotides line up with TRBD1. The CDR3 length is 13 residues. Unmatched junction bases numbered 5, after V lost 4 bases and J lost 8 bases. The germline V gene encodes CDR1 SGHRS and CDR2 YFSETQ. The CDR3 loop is CASSPGTGEGYTF. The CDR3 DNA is TGCGCCAGCAGCCCCGGGACAGGGGAAGGCTACACCTTC.